The rows below give T cell receptor beta chains drawn from one sample of a study of a mutant IDH1 vaccine in newly diagnosed glioma. This table comes from immunoSEQ multiplex PCR, and its TCRdb copy is limited to in-frame clones, with some not included. The table lists under 75,000 clones, 75% to 95% of them singletons. The sequences come from PBMCs, collected from a glioma patient treated with radiotherapy, temozolomide or both. These receptors originate from a man between 50 and 59 years old with glioma. The CDR3 runs from the conserved cysteine through the conserved F or W. The D gene is left open where the match is weak. A clone size is listed for some rows: how often the clone was seen (once, few, many), or a class if it is expanded.

D gene: NA
J gene: TRBJ2-4
clone size: NA
V gene: TRBV5-4
CDR3 length: 13
CDR3 protein: CASSLNFKNIQYF
CDR3 DNA: TGTGCCAGCAGCTTGAATTTTAAAAACATTCAGTACTTC

D gene: NA
J gene: TRBJ2-7
clone size: NA
V gene: TRBV5-4
CDR3 length: 13
CDR3 protein: CASSLDGGSEQYF
CDR3 DNA: TGTGCCAGCAGCTTGGATGGAGGGAGTGAGCAGTACTTC

D gene: TRBD1
J gene: TRBJ1-1
clone size: NA
V gene: TRBV5-5
CDR3 length: 13
CDR3 protein: CASRTRGVTEAFF
CDR3 DNA: TGTGCCAGCAGAACCAGGGGGGTGACTGAAGCTTTCTTT

D gene: NA
J gene: TRBJ2-3
clone size: NA
V gene: TRBV19
CDR3 length: 15
CDR3 protein: CASSRRGMSTDTQYF
CDR3 DNA: TGTGCCAGTAGTCGCAGGGGTATGAGCACAGATACGCAGTATTTT

D gene: NA
J gene: TRBJ2-7
clone size: few
V gene: TRBV19
CDR3 length: 13
CDR3 protein: CASSIDSLGEQYF
CDR3 DNA: TGTGCCAGTAGTATCGACAGCCTCGGGGAGCAGTACTTC

D gene: NA
J gene: TRBJ2-5
clone size: NA
V gene: TRBV5-4
CDR3 length: 14
CDR3 protein: CASSAGGNQETQYF
CDR3 DNA: TGTGCCAGCAGCGCCGGGGGTAACCAAGAGACCCAGTACTTC

D gene: TRBD1
J gene: TRBJ2-1
clone size: NA
V gene: TRBV7-3
CDR3 length: 14
CDR3 protein: CASSISGGLDEQFF
CDR3 DNA: TGTGCCAGCAGCATTTCAGGGGGTCTCGATGAGCAGTTCTTC

D gene: TRBD1
J gene: TRBJ1-5
clone size: NA
V gene: TRBV19
CDR3 length: 15
CDR3 protein: CASSTGTGTNQPQHF
CDR3 DNA: TGTGCCAGTAGTACTGGGACAGGGACCAATCAGCCCCAGCATTTT

D gene: TRBD1
J gene: TRBJ1-2
clone size: NA
V gene: TRBV5-4
CDR3 length: 14
CDR3 protein: CASSTDRGAYGYTF
CDR3 DNA: TGTGCCAGCAGCACGGACAGGGGCGCCTACGGCTACACCTTC

D gene: NA
J gene: TRBJ1-6
clone size: few
V gene: TRBV6-1
CDR3 length: 13
CDR3 protein: CASRTGTNSPLHF
CDR3 DNA: TGTGCCAGCAGGACAGGCACCAATTCACCCCTCCACTTT

D gene: NA
J gene: TRBJ2-4
clone size: NA
V gene: TRBV18
CDR3 length: 14
CDR3 protein: CASSEGHGKNIQYF
CDR3 DNA: TGTGCCAGCTCAGAGGGACATGGCAAAAACATTCAGTACTTC

D gene: NA
J gene: TRBJ1-2
clone size: NA
V gene: TRBV28
CDR3 length: 15
CDR3 protein: CASSAPGHLDYGYTF
CDR3 DNA: TGTGCCAGCAGTGCACCGGGACACCTCGACTATGGCTACACCTTC

D gene: NA
J gene: TRBJ2-4
clone size: NA
V gene: TRBV11-2
CDR3 length: 13
CDR3 protein: CASLSLAKNIQYF
CDR3 DNA: TGTGCCAGCCTTTCGTTAGCCAAAAACATTCAGTACTTC

D gene: NA
J gene: TRBJ1-1
clone size: NA
V gene: TRBV28
CDR3 length: 13
CDR3 protein: CASSLAGTTEAFF
CDR3 DNA: TGTGCCAGCAGTTTGGCGGGTACCACTGAAGCTTTCTTT

D gene: TRBD1
J gene: TRBJ1-4
clone size: once
V gene: TRBV15
CDR3 length: 14
CDR3 protein: CATSRDRGREKLFF
CDR3 DNA: TGTGCCACCAGCAGGGACAGGGGCCGAGAAAAACTGTTTTTT

D gene: TRBD1
J gene: TRBJ2-5
clone size: NA
V gene: TRBV10-3
CDR3 length: 13
CDR3 protein: CAIRQGLQETQYF
CDR3 DNA: TGTGCCATCCGACAGGGGCTACAAGAGACCCAGTACTTC

D gene: TRBD1
J gene: TRBJ1-5
clone size: NA
V gene: TRBV30
CDR3 length: 15
CDR3 protein: CAWSVGGRVNQPQHF
CDR3 DNA: TGTGCCTGGAGTGTAGGGGGCAGGGTAAATCAGCCCCAGCATTTT

D gene: NA
J gene: TRBJ1-1
clone size: NA
V gene: TRBV5-6
CDR3 length: 12
CDR3 protein: CASSLGIVEAFF
CDR3 DNA: TGTGCCAGCAGCTTGGGCATCGTTGAAGCTTTCTTT

D gene: NA
J gene: TRBJ1-1
clone size: NA
V gene: TRBV11-1
CDR3 length: 15
CDR3 protein: CASSPEALKDTEAFF
CDR3 DNA: TGTGCCAGCAGCCCCGAAGCTCTGAAGGACACTGAAGCTTTCTTT

D gene: NA
J gene: TRBJ1-1
clone size: NA
V gene: TRBV9
CDR3 length: 14
CDR3 protein: CASSAGGVNTEAFF
CDR3 DNA: TGTGCCAGCTCGGCGGGGGGGGTGAACACTGAAGCTTTCTTT

D gene: TRBD1
J gene: TRBJ1-5
clone size: NA
V gene: TRBV28
CDR3 length: 13
CDR3 protein: CASRRTGSQPQHF
CDR3 DNA: TGTGCCAGCAGAAGGACAGGGAGCCAGCCCCAGCATTTT

D gene: NA
J gene: TRBJ1-2
clone size: NA
V gene: TRBV5-1
CDR3 length: 14
CDR3 protein: CASSFEGSIYGYTF
CDR3 DNA: TGCGCCAGCAGCTTTGAGGGCTCTATCTATGGCTACACCTTC

D gene: TRBD1
J gene: TRBJ2-3
clone size: NA
V gene: TRBV7-8
CDR3 length: 17
CDR3 protein: CASSKPGQGVFTDTQYF
CDR3 DNA: TGTGCCAGCAGCAAACCGGGACAGGGGGTCTTTACAGATACGCAGTATTTT

D gene: TRBD1
J gene: TRBJ1-2
clone size: NA
V gene: TRBV5-4
CDR3 length: 14
CDR3 protein: CASREGQNNYGYTF
CDR3 DNA: TGTGCCAGCAGAGAGGGACAGAATAACTATGGCTACACCTTC

D gene: NA
J gene: TRBJ1-4
clone size: NA
V gene: TRBV9
CDR3 length: 14
CDR3 protein: CASSVEPFNEKLFF
CDR3 DNA: TGTGCCAGCAGCGTAGAACCGTTTAATGAAAAACTGTTTTTT

D gene: NA
J gene: TRBJ2-7
clone size: NA
V gene: TRBV28
CDR3 length: 13
CDR3 protein: CASGLSSSYEQYF
CDR3 DNA: TGTGCCAGCGGGTTGAGCAGCTCCTACGAGCAGTACTTC

D gene: NA
J gene: TRBJ1-1
clone size: NA
V gene: TRBV6-1
CDR3 length: 14
CDR3 protein: CASRPLLVNTEAFF
CDR3 DNA: TGTGCCAGCAGGCCCCTCTTGGTGAACACTGAAGCTTTCTTT

D gene: NA
J gene: TRBJ2-7
clone size: NA
V gene: TRBV5-1
CDR3 length: 15
CDR3 protein: CASSLGGSTSYEQYF
CDR3 DNA: TGCGCCAGCAGCTTGGGTGGCAGTACCTCCTACGAGCAGTACTTC

D gene: NA
J gene: TRBJ1-1
clone size: NA
V gene: TRBV2
CDR3 length: 17
CDR3 protein: CASSEAQGLGMNTEAFF
CDR3 DNA: TGTGCCAGCAGTGAAGCGCAAGGGTTGGGCATGAACACTGAAGCTTTCTTT

D gene: TRBD1
J gene: TRBJ2-2
clone size: NA
V gene: TRBV4-3
CDR3 length: 18
CDR3 protein: CASSHHRDSQGPSGELFF
CDR3 DNA: TGCGCCAGCAGCCATCACCGGGACAGCCAGGGCCCGAGCGGGGAGCTGTTTTTT

D gene: NA
J gene: TRBJ2-3
clone size: NA
V gene: TRBV7-8
CDR3 length: 13
CDR3 protein: CASSSSGTDTQYF
CDR3 DNA: TGTGCCAGCAGCTCCTCAGGGACAGATACGCAGTATTTT

D gene: NA
J gene: TRBJ2-1
clone size: few
V gene: TRBV6-6
CDR3 length: 14
CDR3 protein: CASKSTVAYNEQFF
CDR3 DNA: TGTGCCAGCAAAAGCACGGTCGCCTACAATGAGCAGTTCTTC

D gene: NA
J gene: TRBJ1-2
clone size: NA
V gene: TRBV5-4
CDR3 length: 17
CDR3 protein: CASSRGVQGVLNYGYTF
CDR3 DNA: TGTGCCAGCAGCCGGGGGGTGCAGGGCGTACTTAACTATGGCTACACCTTC

D gene: NA
J gene: TRBJ1-3
clone size: NA
V gene: TRBV9
CDR3 length: 14
CDR3 protein: CASSVEGSGNTIYF
CDR3 DNA: TGTGCCAGCAGCGTTGAGGGATCTGGAAACACCATATATTTT

D gene: NA
J gene: TRBJ2-7
clone size: NA
V gene: TRBV18
CDR3 length: 13
CDR3 protein: CASSPGTRYEQYF
CDR3 DNA: TGTGCCAGCTCACCTGGGACTCGGTACGAGCAGTACTTC

D gene: TRBD1
J gene: TRBJ2-7
clone size: NA
V gene: TRBV5-1
CDR3 length: 15
CDR3 protein: CASSLQGTADYEQYF
CDR3 DNA: TGCGCCAGCAGCTTACAAGGGACAGCTGACTACGAGCAGTACTTC

D gene: NA
J gene: TRBJ1-1
clone size: NA
V gene: TRBV6-5
CDR3 length: 13
CDR3 protein: CASSYSRDREAFF
CDR3 DNA: TGTGCCAGCAGTTACTCGAGGGACCGGGAAGCTTTCTTT

D gene: TRBD1
J gene: TRBJ1-2
clone size: NA
V gene: TRBV15
CDR3 length: 16
CDR3 protein: CATSAGGQGVAYGYTF
CDR3 DNA: TGTGCCACCAGCGCAGGGGGCCAAGGGGTAGCCTATGGCTACACCTTC

D gene: NA
J gene: TRBJ2-2
clone size: NA
V gene: TRBV29-1
CDR3 length: 13
CDR3 protein: CSGGTLNTGELFF
CDR3 DNA: TGCAGCGGGGGGACTCTTAACACCGGGGAGCTGTTTTTT

D gene: TRBD1
J gene: TRBJ2-3
clone size: NA
V gene: TRBV5-1
CDR3 length: 16
CDR3 protein: CASSLDGTGVTDTQYF
CDR3 DNA: TGCGCCAGCAGCTTGGATGGGACAGGAGTCACAGATACGCAGTATTTT

D gene: NA
J gene: TRBJ2-7
clone size: NA
V gene: TRBV5-6
CDR3 length: 12
CDR3 protein: CASSSRAYEQYF
CDR3 DNA: TGTGCCAGCAGCTCCCGGGCCTACGAGCAGTACTTC

D gene: TRBD2
J gene: TRBJ2-3
clone size: NA
V gene: TRBV6-1
CDR3 length: 15
CDR3 protein: CASSEKAGGPDTQYF
CDR3 DNA: TGTGCCAGCAGTGAAAAAGCGGGGGGGCCAGATACGCAGTATTTT

D gene: TRBD2
J gene: TRBJ2-1
clone size: NA
V gene: TRBV7-3
CDR3 length: 15
CDR3 protein: CASSLGTSGLNEQFF
CDR3 DNA: TGTGCCAGCAGCTTAGGGACTAGCGGACTCAATGAGCAGTTCTTC